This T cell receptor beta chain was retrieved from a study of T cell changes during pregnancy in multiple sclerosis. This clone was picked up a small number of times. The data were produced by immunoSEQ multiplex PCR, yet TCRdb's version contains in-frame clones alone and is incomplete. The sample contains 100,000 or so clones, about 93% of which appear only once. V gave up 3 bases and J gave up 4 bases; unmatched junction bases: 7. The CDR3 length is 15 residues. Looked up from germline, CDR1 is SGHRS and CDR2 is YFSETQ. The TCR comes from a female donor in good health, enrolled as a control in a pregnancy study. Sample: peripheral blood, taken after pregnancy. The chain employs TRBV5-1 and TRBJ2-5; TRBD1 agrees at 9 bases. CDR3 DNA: TGCGCCAGCAGCTCTGCCTCGGGACAGGGAGAGACCCAGTACTTC. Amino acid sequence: CASSSASGQGETQYF.